The T cell receptor (beta chain) under discussion was sequenced for a study of blood T cell repertoires in COVID-19. In the study overall: Researchers got acute and convalescent COVID-19 samples from the United States, Italy and Spain. Nucleic acid was either cDNA or gDNA, and it came from T cells, B-cell-depleted T cells, or PBMCs.

Study processing details: Amplification of reference gene primers provided the estimated nucleated cell counts. The data were produced by immunoSEQ multiplex PCR, yet TCRdb's version contains in-frame clones alone and is incomplete. D and trimming were read from the DNA, whereas the V and J calls and clone size are those reported in that table. The table records 100,000 to 120,000 clones, about 85% of them present only once. This CDR3 is built from 14 residues. The germline V gene encodes CDR1 PRHDT and CDR2 FYEKMQ (reference sequence). After removal of 6 bases from V and 5 bases from J, the junction contained 5 bases not matched to a gene.

The sequencing sample was made of peripheral blood. The receptor's source is a human donor in a cohort sampled during active COVID-19. This rearrangement joins TRBV13 to TRBJ2-2; 8 bases agree with TRBD1. CDR3 region: CASRRTGSTGELFF. CDR3 DNA: TGTGCCAGCAGGAGGACAGGGAGTACCGGGGAGCTGTTTTTT.